Following are 2 T cell receptor beta chains from one sample sequenced in a study of T cells after yellow fever vaccination. Each CDR3 protein gets one entry after TCRdb re-called the 5' RACE reads with MiXCR. Of 95,000 to 150,000 distinct CDR3 sequences in the sample, around 15% were seen once. Material: CD8+ T cells sorted from PBMCs, obtained 5 days after the yellow fever booster vaccination. These receptor sequences come from a man aged 18 to 29 who received the YFV17D yellow fever vaccine.

The rearrangement uses TRBV7-2 and TRBJ2-3; TRBD2 agrees at 9 bases. The germline V gene encodes CDR1 SGHTA and CDR2 FQGNSA. J lost 2 bases, V lost 4 bases, and 10 bases had no gene match. CDR3 length: 17 amino acids. The CDR3 sequence is CASSSNLAGSLTDTQYF. CDR3 nucleotide sequence: TGTGCCAGCAGCTCCAATCTAGCGGGGAGCCTCACAGATACGCAGTATTTT.

The rearrangement joins TRBV4-1 to TRBJ2-3; D uncertain. Germline values: CDR1 MGHRA, CDR2 YSYEKL. CDR3 length equals 17 residues. The V end lost 1 base, the J end lost 2 bases, and 16 bases lay between the germline ends. CDR3 sequence reads: CASSQVFGSSITDTQYF. The DNA of the CDR3 is TGCGCCAGCAGCCAAGTGTTTGGCAGCTCGATCACAGATACGCAGTATTTT.